This TCR beta chain appears in the sequencing data of a study of T cell responses to AZD1222 COVID-19 vaccine. Study-level findings and limits: Unmutated variant regions are reportedly the target of nearly half of TCRs that are spike-specific. Following two doses of AZD1222, Spike-specific TCR breadth and depth rose. Donors were largely white British and mainly female; clonal diversity was possibly underestimated.

Generated by immunoSEQ multiplex PCR, the TCRdb table keeps only in-frame clones and is missing some. Among 75,000 to 80,000 clones listed, about 80% were seen once. Details on this clone: Its antigen is currently unknown.

This CDR3 comprises 14 residues. The germline V and J ends were trimmed by 5 bases and 7 bases, with 15 bases remaining between them. CDR1 is MDHEN and CDR2 is SYDVKM in the germline V gene. Sequenced here: peripheral blood, sampled 28 days after the second dose of the MenACWY control vaccine. The TCR sequence derives from an adult who received the MenACWY meningococcal vaccine as a control. The chain uses TRBV28 and TRBJ1-5; D not resolved. The CDR3 coding sequence is TGTGCCAGCAGTCCTCCTTCGACTAGCCAGCCCCAGCATTTT. This gives the protein CASSPPSTSQPQHF.